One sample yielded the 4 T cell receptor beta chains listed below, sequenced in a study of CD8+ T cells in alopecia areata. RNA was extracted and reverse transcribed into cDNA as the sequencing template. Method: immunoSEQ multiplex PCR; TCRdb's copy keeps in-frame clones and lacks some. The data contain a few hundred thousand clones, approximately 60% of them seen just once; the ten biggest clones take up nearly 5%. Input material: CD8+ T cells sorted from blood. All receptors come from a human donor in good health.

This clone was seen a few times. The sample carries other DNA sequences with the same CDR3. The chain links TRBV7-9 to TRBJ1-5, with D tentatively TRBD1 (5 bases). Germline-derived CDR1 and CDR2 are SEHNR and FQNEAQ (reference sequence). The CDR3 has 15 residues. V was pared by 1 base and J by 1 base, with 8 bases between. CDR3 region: CASSLGQGSNQPQHF. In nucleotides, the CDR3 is TGTGCCAGCAGCTTAGGGCAGGGCAGCAATCAGCCCCAGCATTTT.

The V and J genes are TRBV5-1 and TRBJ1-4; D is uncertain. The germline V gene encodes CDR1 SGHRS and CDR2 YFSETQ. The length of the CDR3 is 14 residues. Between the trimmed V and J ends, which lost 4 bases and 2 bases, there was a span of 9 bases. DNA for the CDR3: TGCGCCAGCAGCCCCCGCCGGACTAATGAAAAACTGTTTTTT. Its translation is CASSPRRTNEKLFF.

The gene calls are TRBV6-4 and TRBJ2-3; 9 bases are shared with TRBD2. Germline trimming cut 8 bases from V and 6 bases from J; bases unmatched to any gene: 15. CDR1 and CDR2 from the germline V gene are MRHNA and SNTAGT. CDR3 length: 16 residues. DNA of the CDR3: TGTGCCAGCGGCCCCGCCCCTAGCGGGGTAGGGGATACGCAGTATTTT. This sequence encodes CASGPAPSGVGDTQYF.

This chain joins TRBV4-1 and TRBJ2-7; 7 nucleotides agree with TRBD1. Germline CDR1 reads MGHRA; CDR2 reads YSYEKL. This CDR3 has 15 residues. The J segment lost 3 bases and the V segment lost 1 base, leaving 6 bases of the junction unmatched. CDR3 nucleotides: TGCGCCAGCAGCCAAGTGCTTCCAGGGGGCTACGAGCAGTACTTC. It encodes CASSQVLPGGYEQYF.